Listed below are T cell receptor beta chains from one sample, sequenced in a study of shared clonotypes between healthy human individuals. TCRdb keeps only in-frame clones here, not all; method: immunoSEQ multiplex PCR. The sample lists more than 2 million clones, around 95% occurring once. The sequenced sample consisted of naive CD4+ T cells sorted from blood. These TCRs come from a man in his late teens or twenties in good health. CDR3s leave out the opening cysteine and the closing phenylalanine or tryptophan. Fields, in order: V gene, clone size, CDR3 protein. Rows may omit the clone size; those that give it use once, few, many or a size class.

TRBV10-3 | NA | AISGEQGLNEQF
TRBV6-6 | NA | ASRSSGNTIY
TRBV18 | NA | ASSPPGNPKNIQY
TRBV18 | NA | ASSPRYPGLAGESEQY
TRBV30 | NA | AWSDRGQGKYQPQH
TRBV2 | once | ASSEGGTPLETQY
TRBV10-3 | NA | AISGSNQETQY
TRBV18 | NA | ASSLDRSSYEQY
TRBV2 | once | ASSPAPGASGAGETQY
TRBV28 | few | ASSTGTGGYEQY
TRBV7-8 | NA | ASSLGMGRMNTEAF
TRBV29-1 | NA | SVGGQGRGGTQY
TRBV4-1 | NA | ASSQGLAGGPSYNEQF
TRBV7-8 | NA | ASSYTYEQY
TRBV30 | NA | AWGQGDYGYT
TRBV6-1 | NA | ASSKGTDTQY
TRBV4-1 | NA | ASSQVNSGNTIY
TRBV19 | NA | ASSRGRELHGYT
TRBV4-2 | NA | ASSNDRGSGNTIY
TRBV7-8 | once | ASSLGGRSTDTQY
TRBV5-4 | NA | ASSLPWEGTGELF
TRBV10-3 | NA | AISEYEGPASNEQF
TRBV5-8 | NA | ASSPLGYYSYT
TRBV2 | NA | ASRVVRGTDTQY
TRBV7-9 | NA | ASSYPSGENEKLF
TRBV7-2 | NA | ASSPQKTQY
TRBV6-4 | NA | ASRLGDISNQPQH
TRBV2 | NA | ASKEGDRGNQPQH
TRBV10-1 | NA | ASASGPRNEQF
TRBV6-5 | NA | ASRTGGVNTEAF
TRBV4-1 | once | ASSSPWGSSYNEQF
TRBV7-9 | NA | ASSLDFLAATSNGYT
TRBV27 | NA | ASTFSSGWRPGELF
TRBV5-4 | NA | ASSLTGAGNTIY
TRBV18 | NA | ASSPRLNTGELF
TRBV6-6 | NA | ASRRTGMGVNSPLH
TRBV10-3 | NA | AIKIGLEPYNEQF
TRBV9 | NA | ASSVMGTSEQY
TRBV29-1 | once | SVATGQLWTYEQY
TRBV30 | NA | AWSSGFNQPQH
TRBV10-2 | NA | ASSEPGQGARSKNIQY
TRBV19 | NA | ASRIGTGGRSF
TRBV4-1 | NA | ASSQVRQGVKNSNQPQH
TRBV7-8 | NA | ASSTDRNYGYT
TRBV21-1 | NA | ASSKSLWAPTGELF
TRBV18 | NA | ASSQTDRGGGYT
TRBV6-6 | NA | ASATGVNQPQH
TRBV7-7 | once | ASSAGLAGNTGELF
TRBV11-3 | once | ASSFSDRGNEQF
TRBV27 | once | ASRRQGGNTGELF
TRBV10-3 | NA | ASRGQLQETQY
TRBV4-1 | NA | ASSQGTSGRYEQY
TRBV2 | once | ASSRGSDEKLF
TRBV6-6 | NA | ASRNSGTINYEQY
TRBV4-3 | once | ASSHQRERDTQY